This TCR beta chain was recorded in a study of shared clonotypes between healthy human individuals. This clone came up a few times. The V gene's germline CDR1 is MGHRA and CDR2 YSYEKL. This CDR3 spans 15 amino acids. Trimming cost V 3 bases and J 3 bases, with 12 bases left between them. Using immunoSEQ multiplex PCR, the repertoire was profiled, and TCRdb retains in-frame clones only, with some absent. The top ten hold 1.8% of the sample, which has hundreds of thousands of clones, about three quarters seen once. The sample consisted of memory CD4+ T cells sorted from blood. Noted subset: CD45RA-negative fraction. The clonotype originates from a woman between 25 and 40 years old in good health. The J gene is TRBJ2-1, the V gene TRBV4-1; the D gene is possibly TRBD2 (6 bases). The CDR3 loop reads CASSQFSGFYNEQFF. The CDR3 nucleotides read TGCGCCAGCAGCCAGTTTAGCGGTTTCTACAATGAGCAGTTCTTC.